The source of this TCR beta chain is a study of blood T cell repertoires in COVID-19. Overall study context: Collection of acute and convalescent COVID-19 samples took place in the United States, Italy and Spain. In each case, the material was cDNA or gDNA derived from T cells, B-cell-depleted T cells, or PBMCs.

Authors' methods: The assay estimated nucleated cells by amplifying reference gene primers. The assay was immunoSEQ multiplex PCR, and TCRdb's table has in-frame clones only and misses some. The V and J calls and the clone size are those of that table, but D and trimming were determined from the DNA. The sample lists about 180,000 clones, around 83% seen once, with roughly 5% in the top ten. The germline V gene has CDR1 LNHNV and CDR2 YYDKDF (reference sequence). Trimming removed 0 bases from V and 6 bases from J; junction bases left unmatched: 7. CDR3 length: 16 residues. The sequence was collected from a woman aged 50 to 65 with COVID-19, enrolled during active disease. Specimen: peripheral blood. The rearrangement joins TRBV15 to TRBJ1-1; 10 nucleotides match TRBD1. The CDR3, as DNA: TGTGCCACCAGCAGAGAGGCCGGGACAGGGGCCCCTGAAGCTTTCTTT. This translates into CATSREAGTGAPEAFF.